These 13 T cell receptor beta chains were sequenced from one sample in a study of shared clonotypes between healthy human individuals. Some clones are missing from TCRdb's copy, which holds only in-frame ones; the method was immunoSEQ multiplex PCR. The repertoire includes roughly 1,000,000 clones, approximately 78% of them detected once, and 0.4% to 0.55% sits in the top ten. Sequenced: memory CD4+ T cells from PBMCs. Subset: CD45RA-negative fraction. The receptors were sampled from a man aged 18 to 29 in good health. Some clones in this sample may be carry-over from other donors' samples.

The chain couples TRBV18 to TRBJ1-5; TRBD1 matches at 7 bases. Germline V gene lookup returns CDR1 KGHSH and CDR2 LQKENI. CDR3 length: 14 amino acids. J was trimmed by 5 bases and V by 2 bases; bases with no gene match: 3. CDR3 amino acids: CASSPNRGYQPQHF. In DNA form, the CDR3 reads TGTGCCAGCTCACCAAACAGGGGTTATCAGCCCCAGCATTTT.

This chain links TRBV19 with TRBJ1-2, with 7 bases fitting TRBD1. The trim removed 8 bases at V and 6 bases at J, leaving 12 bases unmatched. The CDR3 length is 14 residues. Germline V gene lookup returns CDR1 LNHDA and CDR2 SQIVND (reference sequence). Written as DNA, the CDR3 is TGTGCCAGTGTCCCATCAGGGAGGGGGCATGGCTACACCTTC. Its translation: CASVPSGRGHGYTF.

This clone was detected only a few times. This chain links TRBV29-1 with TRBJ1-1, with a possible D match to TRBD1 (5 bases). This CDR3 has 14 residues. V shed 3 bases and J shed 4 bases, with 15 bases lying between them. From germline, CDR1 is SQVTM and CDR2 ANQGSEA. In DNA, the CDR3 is TGCAGCGTTGAGGGCGGGGGGAAGAGCACTGAAGCTTTCTTT. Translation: CSVEGGGKSTEAFF.

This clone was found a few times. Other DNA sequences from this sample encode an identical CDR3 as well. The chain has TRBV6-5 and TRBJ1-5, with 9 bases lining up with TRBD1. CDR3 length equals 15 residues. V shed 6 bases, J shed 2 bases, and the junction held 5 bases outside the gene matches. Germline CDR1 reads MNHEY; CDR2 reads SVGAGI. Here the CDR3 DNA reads TGTGCCAGCAGCCGACAGGGGGGTGGCAATCAGCCCCAGCATTTT. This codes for CASSRQGGGNQPQHF.

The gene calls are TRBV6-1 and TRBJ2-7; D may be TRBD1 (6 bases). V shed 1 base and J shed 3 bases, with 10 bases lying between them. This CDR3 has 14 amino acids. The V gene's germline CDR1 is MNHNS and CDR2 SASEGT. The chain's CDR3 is CASSEGTADYEQYF. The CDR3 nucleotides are TGTGCCAGCAGTGAAGGGACAGCCGACTACGAGCAGTACTTC.

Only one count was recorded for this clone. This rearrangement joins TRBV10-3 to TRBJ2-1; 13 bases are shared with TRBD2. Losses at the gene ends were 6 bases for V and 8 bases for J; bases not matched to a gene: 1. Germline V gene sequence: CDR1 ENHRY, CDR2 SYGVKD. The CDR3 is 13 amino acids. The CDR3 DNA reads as TGTGCCATCAGGGGGACTAGCGGGGATGAGCAGTTCTTC. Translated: CAIRGTSGDEQFF.

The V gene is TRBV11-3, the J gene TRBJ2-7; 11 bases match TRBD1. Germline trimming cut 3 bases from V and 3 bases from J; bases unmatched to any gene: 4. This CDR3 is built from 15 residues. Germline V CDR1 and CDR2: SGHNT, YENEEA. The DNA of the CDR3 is TGTGCCAGCAGCTTCTCCGGGACAGGGGGCTACGAGCAGTACTTC. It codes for CASSFSGTGGYEQYF.

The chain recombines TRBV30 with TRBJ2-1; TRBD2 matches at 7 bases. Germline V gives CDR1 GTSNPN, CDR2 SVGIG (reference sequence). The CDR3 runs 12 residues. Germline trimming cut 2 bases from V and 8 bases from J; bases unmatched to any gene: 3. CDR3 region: CAWSLAADEQFF. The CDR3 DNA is TGTGCCTGGAGTCTAGCGGCCGATGAGCAGTTCTTC.

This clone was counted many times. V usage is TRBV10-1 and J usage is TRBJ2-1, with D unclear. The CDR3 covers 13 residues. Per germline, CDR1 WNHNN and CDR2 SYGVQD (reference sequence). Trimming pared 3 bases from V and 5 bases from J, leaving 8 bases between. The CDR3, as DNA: TGCGCCAGCAGTGACCCTTCGGACAATGAGCAGTTCTTC. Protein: CASSDPSDNEQFF.

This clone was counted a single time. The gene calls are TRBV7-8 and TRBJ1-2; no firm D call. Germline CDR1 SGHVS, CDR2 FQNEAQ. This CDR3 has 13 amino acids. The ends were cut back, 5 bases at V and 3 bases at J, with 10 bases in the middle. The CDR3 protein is CASSLLNYYGYTF. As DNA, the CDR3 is TGTGCCAGCAGCCTCCTTAATTACTATGGCTACACCTTC.

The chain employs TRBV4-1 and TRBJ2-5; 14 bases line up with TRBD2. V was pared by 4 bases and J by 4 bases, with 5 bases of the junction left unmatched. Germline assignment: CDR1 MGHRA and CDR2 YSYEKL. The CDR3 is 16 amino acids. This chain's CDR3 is CASSPGLAGGLETQYF. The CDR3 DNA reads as TGCGCCAGCAGCCCCGGACTAGCGGGAGGTCTAGAGACCCAGTACTTC.

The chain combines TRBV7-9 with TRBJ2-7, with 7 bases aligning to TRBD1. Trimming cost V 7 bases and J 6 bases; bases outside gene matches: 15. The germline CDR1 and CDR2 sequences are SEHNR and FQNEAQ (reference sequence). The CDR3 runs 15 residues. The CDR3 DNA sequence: TGTGCCAGCACCAAAGCAGGGGGTTCGGAGCGCGAGCAGTACTTC. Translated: CASTKAGGSEREQYF.

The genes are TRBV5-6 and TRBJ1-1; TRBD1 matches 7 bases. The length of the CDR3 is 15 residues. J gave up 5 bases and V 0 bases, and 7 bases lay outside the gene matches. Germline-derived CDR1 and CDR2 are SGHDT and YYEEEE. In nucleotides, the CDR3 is TGTGCCAGCAGCTTGGAAGGGGGCAGATGGACTGAAGCTTTCTTT. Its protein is CASSLEGGRWTEAFF.